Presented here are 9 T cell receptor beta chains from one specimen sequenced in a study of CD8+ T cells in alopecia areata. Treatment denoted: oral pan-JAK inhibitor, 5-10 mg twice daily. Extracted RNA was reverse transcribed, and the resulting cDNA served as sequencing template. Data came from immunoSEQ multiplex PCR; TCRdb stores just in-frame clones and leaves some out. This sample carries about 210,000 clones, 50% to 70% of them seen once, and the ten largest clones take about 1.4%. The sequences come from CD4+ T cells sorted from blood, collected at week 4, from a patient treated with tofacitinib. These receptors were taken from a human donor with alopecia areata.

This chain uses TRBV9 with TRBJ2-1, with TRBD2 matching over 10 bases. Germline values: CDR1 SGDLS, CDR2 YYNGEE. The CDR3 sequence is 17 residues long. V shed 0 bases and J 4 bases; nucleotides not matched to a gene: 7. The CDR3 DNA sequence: TGTGCCAGCAGCGTAGGGGGTGTGACTAGCGGGTACAATGAGCAGTTCTTC. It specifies CASSVGGVTSGYNEQFF.

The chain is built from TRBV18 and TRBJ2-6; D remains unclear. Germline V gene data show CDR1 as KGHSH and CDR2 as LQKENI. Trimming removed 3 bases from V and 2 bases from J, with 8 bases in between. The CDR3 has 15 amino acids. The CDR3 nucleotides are TGTGCCAGCTCACCGGACCTGACTGGGGCCAACGTCCTGACTTTC. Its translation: CASSPDLTGANVLTF. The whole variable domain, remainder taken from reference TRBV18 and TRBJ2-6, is NAGVMQNPRHLVRRRGQEARLRCSPMKGHSHVYWYRQLPEEGLKFMVYLQKENIIDESGMPKERFSAEFPKEGPSILRIQQVVRGDSAAYFCASSPDLTGANVLTFGAGSRLTVL.

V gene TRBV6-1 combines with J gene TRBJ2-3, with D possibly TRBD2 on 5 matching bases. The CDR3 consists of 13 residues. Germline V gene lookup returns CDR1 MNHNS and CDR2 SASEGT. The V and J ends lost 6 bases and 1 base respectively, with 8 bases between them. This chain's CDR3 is CASRGSGTDTQYF. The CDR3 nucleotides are TGTGCCAGCAGAGGGAGCGGCACAGATACGCAGTATTTT.

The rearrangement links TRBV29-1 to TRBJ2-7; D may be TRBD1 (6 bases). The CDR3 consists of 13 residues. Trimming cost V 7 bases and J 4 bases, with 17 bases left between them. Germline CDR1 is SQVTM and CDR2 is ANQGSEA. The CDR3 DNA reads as TGCAGCGCCGCACAGGGCTCGGGGTACGAGCAGTACTTC. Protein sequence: CSAAQGSGYEQYF.

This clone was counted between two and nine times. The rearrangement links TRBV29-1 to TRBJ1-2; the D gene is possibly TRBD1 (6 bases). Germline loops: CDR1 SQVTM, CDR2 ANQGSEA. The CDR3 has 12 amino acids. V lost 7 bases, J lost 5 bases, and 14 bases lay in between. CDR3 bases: TGCAGCGCCCATCTCCAGGGGTATGGCTACACCTTC. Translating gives CSAHLQGYGYTF.

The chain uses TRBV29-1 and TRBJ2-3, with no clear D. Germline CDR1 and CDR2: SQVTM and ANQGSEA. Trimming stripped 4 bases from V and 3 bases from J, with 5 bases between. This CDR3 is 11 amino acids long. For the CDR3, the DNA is TGCAGCGTTGTGGTGACAGATACGCAGTATTTT. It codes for CSVVVTDTQYF.

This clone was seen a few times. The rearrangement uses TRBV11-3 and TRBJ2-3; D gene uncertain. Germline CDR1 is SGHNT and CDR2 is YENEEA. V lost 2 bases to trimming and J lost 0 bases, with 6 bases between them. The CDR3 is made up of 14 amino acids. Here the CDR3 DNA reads TGTGCCAGCAGCTTACAGCCGAGCACAGATACGCAGTATTTT. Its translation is CASSLQPSTDTQYF.

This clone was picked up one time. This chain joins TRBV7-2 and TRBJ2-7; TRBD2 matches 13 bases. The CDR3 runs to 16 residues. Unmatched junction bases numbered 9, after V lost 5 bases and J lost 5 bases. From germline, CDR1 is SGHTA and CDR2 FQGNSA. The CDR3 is CASSTPTSGGMHEQYF. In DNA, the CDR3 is TGTGCCAGCAGCACCCCGACTAGCGGGGGGATGCACGAGCAGTACTTC.

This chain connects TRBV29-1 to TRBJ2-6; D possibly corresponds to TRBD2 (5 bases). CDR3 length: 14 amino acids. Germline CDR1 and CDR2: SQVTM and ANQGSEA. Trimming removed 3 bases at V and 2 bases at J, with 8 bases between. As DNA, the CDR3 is TGCAGCGTTGAGCCCGGGGCTGGGGCCAACGTCCTGACTTTC. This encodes CSVEPGAGANVLTF.